These 14 T cell receptor beta chains came from one sample sequenced in a study of blood T cell repertoires in COVID-19. Repertoires were generated with immunoSEQ multiplex PCR, while TCRdb's copy carries only in-frame clones and drops some. The sample contains 650,000 to 800,000 clones, 85% to 90% of which appear only once. The sequencing sample was made of peripheral blood. Receptors were obtained from a woman aged 18-29 years with acute or convalescent COVID-19.

CDR3 DNA: TGTGCCAGCAGTGAAGCGGCAACAGGGTACACTGAAGCTTTCTTT. Translating gives CASSEAATGYTEAFF. V gene TRBV6-1 combines with J gene TRBJ1-1, with a possible D match to TRBD1 (6 bases). Germline V gene sequence: CDR1 MNHNS, CDR2 SASEGT. V lost 0 bases, J lost 3 bases, and 11 bases lay in between. The CDR3 is 15 residues long.

This clone has just one count. V gene TRBV19 combines with J gene TRBJ1-2, with D hard to call. The CDR3 runs 15 residues. Trimming removed 0 bases at V and 2 bases at J, with 10 bases between. The germline V gene encodes CDR1 LNHDA and CDR2 SQIVND (reference sequence). The CDR3: CASSIDHGQNYGYTF. The CDR3 nucleotides read TGTGCCAGTAGTATAGATCATGGGCAGAACTATGGCTACACCTTC.

The CDR3 DNA is TGTGCCAGTAGTTACCGGGGACAGGGGCCCACTGAAGCTTTCTTT. Its translation: CASSYRGQGPTEAFF. The chain combines TRBV19 with TRBJ1-1; TRBD1 matches 10 bases. This CDR3 has 15 residues. Germline V gene lookup returns CDR1 LNHDA and CDR2 SQIVND (reference sequence). The V gene end was trimmed by 5 bases and the J gene end by 4 bases; junction bases not matched to a gene: 7.

The rearrangement links TRBV25-1 to TRBJ2-2, with TRBD1 identical over 9 bases. The CDR3 runs 14 residues. J was trimmed by 5 bases and V by 7 bases; bases with no gene match: 5. Looked up from germline, CDR1 is MGHDK and CDR2 is SYGVNS. The DNA of the CDR3 is TGTGCCAGCAAGGGACAGGGTGGGACCGGGGAGCTGTTTTTT. This sequence encodes CASKGQGGTGELFF.

This chain connects TRBV19 to TRBJ1-3; D remains unclear. CDR3 length equals 13 residues. Germline-derived CDR1 and CDR2 are LNHDA and SQIVND (reference sequence). Trimming took 7 bases from V and 0 from J, leaving 7 bases between them. CDR3 DNA sequence: TGTGCCAGTACGGTGGTCTCTGGAAACACCATATATTTT. This gives the protein CASTVVSGNTIYF.

The chain employs TRBV5-1 and TRBJ2-5; TRBD1 matches at 11 bases. The CDR3 totals 17 residues. V shed 4 bases and J 4 bases; nucleotides not matched to a gene: 12. From germline, CDR1 is SGHRS and CDR2 YFSETQ. CDR3 bases: TGCGCCAGCAGCATAGAAAGGACAGGGGGCTTCGGAGAGACCCAGTACTTC. It codes for CASSIERTGGFGETQYF.

This chain links TRBV11-3 with TRBJ1-4, with D possibly being TRBD1 (5 bases). Trimming cost V 5 bases and J 5 bases, with 15 bases left between them. The CDR3 contains 15 residues. Germline assignment: CDR1 SGHNT and CDR2 YENEEA. CDR3 sequence (DNA): TGTGCCAGCAGCCCTGGGACTGGAGAGAATGAAAAACTGTTTTTT. As protein: CASSPGTGENEKLFF.

The chain uses TRBV6-2 or TRBV6-3 and TRBJ1-2; the D is unclear. The CDR3 runs 13 residues. CDR1 and CDR2 from the germline V gene are MNHEY and SVGEGT. The V end lost 3 bases, the J end lost 5 bases, and 10 bases lay between the germline ends. The CDR3, as DNA: TGTGCCAGCAGTTATGATCCAGCGTATGGCTACACCTTC. Protein sequence: CASSYDPAYGYTF.

This clone was counted a single time. The V call is TRBV7-6, the J call TRBJ2-5; TRBD1 might be the D (6 bases). Germline V gives CDR1 SGHVS, CDR2 FNYEAQ. V was clipped by 0 bases and J by 2 bases, with 10 bases between them. The CDR3 sequence is 15 residues long. CDR3 in amino acids: CASSLAGAGQETQYF. Written as DNA, the CDR3 is TGTGCCAGCAGCTTAGCGGGGGCAGGGCAAGAGACCCAGTACTTC.

The V call is TRBV19, the J call TRBJ1-2; maybe TRBD1 (6 bases). The V gene's germline CDR1 is LNHDA and CDR2 SQIVND (reference sequence). The CDR3 extends over 12 amino acids. Trimming shortened V by 4 bases and J by 8 bases, and 11 bases separated the two germline ends. CDR3 in amino acids: CASSTGVVGYTF. The CDR3 DNA follows: TGTGCCAGTAGTACAGGGGTCGTGGGCTACACCTTC.

The V gene is TRBV7-2, the J gene TRBJ1-2; TRBD1 agrees at 7 bases. V lost 5 bases and J lost 4; bases outside the gene matches: 7. CDR3 size: 14 residues. The germline V gene encodes CDR1 SGHTA and CDR2 FQGNSA. The CDR3 region is CASSTRQGSYGYTF. In nucleotides, the CDR3 is TGTGCCAGCAGCACAAGACAGGGTAGCTATGGCTACACCTTC.

V usage is TRBV19 and J usage is TRBJ1-5; 9 nucleotides match TRBD1. Germline lookup yields CDR1 LNHDA and CDR2 SQIVND (reference sequence). The length of the CDR3 is 15 residues. With V trimmed by 4 bases and J by 6 bases, 7 bases remained unmatched. The DNA of the CDR3 is TGTGCCAGTAGTAGGGACAGGGTCATGGGTCAGCCCCAGCATTTT. Protein product: CASSRDRVMGQPQHF.

This chain links TRBV19 with TRBJ2-2; TRBD2 might be the D (5 bases). The CDR3 totals 11 residues. Germline V gene data show CDR1 as LNHDA and CDR2 as SQIVND (reference sequence). Trimming took off 3 bases at V and 13 bases at J, with 9 bases between the two ends. CDR3 residues: CASSIEGGLFF. In nucleotides, the CDR3 is TGTGCCAGTAGTATCGAGGGTGGGCTGTTTTTT.

Points on this clone: Distinct nucleotide sequences in the sample also encode this CDR3. V gene TRBV11-2 combines with J gene TRBJ1-5; 10 bases fit TRBD1. With V trimmed by 5 bases and J by 6 bases, 4 bases remained unmatched. The CDR3 length is 14 residues. CDR1 SGHAT and CDR2 FQNNGV come from the germline V gene. In nucleotides, the CDR3 is TGTGCCAGCAGCCCTGGGACAGGGGTTCAGCCCCAGCATTTT. It codes for CASSPGTGVQPQHF.